This TCR beta chain stems from a study of cytomegalovirus exposure and HLA in healthy donors. Amplification used 60 Vbeta primers and 13 Jbeta primers. The data were produced by immunoSEQ multiplex PCR, yet TCRdb's version contains in-frame clones alone and is incomplete. The sample includes about 110,000 clones, 65% to 90% of them seen just once. A single count supports this clone. J gave up 6 bases and V 4 bases, and 10 bases lay outside the gene matches. This CDR3 spans 16 amino acids. CDR1 and CDR2 (germline): SGHRS, YFSETQ. The clonotype was recovered from a man aged 45-65 years in good health and CMV-seronegative. Source material: PBMCs. The rearrangement links TRBV5-1 to TRBJ2-1; 10 bases fit TRBD2. DNA for the CDR3: TGCGCCAGCAGCCTGGAGGAACTAGCGGGGCTCAATGAGCAGTTCTTC. Translating gives CASSLEELAGLNEQFF. The full variable domain, its missing parts supplied by reference TRBV5-1 and TRBJ2-1, is KAGVTQTPRYLIKTRGQQVTLSCSPISGHRSVSWYQQTPGQGLQFLFEYFSETQRNKGNFPGRFSGRQFSNSRSEMNVSTLELGDSALYLCASSLEELAGLNEQFFGPGTRLTVL.